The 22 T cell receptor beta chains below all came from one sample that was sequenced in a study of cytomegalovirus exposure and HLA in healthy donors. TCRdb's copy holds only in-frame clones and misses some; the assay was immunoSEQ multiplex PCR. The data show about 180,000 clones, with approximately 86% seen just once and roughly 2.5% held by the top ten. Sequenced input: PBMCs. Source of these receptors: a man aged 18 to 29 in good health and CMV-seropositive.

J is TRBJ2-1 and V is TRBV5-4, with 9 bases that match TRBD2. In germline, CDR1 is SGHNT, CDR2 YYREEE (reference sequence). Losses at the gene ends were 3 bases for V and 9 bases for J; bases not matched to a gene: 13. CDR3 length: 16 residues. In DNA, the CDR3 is TGTGCCAGCAGCTACCCATGGGATAGCGGGAGTAGTGAGCAGTTCTTC. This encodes CASSYPWDSGSSEQFF.

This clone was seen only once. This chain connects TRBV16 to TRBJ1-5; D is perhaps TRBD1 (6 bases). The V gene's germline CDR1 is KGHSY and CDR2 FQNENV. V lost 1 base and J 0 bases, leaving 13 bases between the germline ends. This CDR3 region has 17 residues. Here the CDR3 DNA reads TGTGCCAGCAGCCAATACCCAGGGGATGGTAGCAATCAGCCCCAGCATTTT. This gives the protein CASSQYPGDGSNQPQHF.

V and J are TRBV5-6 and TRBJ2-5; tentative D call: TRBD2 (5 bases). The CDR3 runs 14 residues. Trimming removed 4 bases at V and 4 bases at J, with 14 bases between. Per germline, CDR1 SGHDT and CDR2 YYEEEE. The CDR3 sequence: CASSPGSIGETQYF. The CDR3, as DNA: TGTGCCAGCAGCCCGGGGTCGATAGGAGAGACCCAGTACTTC.

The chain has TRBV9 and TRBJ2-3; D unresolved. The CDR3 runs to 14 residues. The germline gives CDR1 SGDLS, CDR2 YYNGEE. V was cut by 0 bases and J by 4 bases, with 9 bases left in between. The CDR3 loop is CASSVGRSADTQYF. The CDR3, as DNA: TGTGCCAGCAGCGTAGGACGGAGTGCAGATACGCAGTATTTT.

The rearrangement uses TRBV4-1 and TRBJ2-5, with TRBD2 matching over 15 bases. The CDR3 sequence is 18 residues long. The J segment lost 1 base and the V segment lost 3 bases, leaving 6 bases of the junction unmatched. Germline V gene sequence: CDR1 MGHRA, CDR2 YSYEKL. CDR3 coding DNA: TGCGCCAGCAGCCATGGACTAGCGGGGGGGGCGGGCCAAGAGACCCAGTACTTC. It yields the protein CASSHGLAGGAGQETQYF.

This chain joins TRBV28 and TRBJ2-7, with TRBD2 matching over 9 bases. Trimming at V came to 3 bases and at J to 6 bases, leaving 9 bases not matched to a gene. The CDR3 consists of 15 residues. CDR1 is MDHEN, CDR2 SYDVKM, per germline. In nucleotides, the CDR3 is TGTGCCAGCAGTTTGATGTCCCTAGCGGGATCCGAGCAGTACTTC. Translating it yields CASSLMSLAGSEQYF.

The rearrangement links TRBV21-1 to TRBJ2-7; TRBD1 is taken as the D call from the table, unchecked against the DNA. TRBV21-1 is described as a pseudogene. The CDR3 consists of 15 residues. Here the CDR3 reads CASSKGTATSYEQYF. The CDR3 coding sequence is TGTGCCAGCAGCAAAGGGACAGCAACTTCCTACGAGCAGTACTTC.

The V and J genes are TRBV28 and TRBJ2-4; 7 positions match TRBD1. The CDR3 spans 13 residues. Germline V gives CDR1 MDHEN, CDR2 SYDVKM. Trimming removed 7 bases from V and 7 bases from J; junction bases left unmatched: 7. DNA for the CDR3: TGTGCCAGCACCACGGACAGGTCGAACATTCAGTACTTC. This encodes CASTTDRSNIQYF.

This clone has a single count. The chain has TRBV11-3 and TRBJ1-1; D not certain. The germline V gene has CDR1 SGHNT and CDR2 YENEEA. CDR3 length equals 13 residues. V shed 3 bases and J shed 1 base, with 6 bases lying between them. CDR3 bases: TGTGCCAGCAGCTTGGCGGGGAACACTGAAGCTTTCTTT. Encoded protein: CASSLAGNTEAFF.

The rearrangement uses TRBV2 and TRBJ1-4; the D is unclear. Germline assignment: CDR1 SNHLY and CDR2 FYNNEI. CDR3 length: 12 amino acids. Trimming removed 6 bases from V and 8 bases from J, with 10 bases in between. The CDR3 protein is CASRKAGEKLFF. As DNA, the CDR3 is TGTGCCAGCAGGAAGGCGGGGGAAAAACTGTTTTTT.

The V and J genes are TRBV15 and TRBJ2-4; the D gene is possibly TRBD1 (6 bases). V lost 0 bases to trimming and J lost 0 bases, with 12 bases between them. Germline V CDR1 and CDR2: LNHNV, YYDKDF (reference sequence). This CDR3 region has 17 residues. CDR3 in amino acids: CATSRDGTILAKNIQYF. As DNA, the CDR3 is TGTGCCACCAGCAGAGACGGGACAATCCTAGCCAAAAACATTCAGTACTTC.

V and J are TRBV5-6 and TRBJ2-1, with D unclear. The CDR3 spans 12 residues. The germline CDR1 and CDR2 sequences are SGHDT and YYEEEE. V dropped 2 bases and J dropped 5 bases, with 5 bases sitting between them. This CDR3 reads CASSLGDNEQFF. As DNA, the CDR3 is TGTGCCAGCAGCTTAGGAGACAATGAGCAGTTCTTC.

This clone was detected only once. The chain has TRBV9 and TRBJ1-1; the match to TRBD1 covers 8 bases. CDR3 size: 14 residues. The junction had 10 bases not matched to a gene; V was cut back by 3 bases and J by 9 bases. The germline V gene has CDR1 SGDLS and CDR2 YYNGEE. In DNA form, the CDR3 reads TGTGCCAGCAGCGCTTTATCGACAGGGGTAAAAGCTTTCTTT. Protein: CASSALSTGVKAFF.

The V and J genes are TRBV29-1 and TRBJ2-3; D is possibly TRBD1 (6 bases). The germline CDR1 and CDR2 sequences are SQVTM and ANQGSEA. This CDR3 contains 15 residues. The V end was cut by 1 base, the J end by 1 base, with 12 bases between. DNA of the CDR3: TGCAGCGTTGAAGTTCAGGGGCACGGCACAGATACGCAGTATTTT. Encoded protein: CSVEVQGHGTDTQYF.

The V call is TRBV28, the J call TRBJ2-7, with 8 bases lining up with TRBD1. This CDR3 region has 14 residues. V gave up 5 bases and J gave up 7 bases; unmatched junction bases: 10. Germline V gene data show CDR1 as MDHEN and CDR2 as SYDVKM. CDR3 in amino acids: CASSGMTGVREQYF. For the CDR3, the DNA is TGTGCCAGCAGTGGAATGACAGGGGTACGGGAGCAGTACTTC.

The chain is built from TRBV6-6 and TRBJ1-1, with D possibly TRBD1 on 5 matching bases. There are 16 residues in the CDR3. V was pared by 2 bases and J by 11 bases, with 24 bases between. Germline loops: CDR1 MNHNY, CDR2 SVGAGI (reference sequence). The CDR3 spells CASSYGSTKAGQAAFF. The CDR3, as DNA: TGTGCCAGCAGTTACGGTTCTACTAAGGCAGGGCAGGCGGCTTTCTTT.

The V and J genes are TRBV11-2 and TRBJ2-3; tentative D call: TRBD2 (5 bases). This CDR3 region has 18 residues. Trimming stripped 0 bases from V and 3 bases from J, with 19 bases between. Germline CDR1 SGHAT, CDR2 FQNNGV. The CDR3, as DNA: TGTGCCAGCAGCTTAGATCAGGAGTGGGAGCCGGGGACAGATACGCAGTATTTT. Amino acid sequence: CASSLDQEWEPGTDTQYF.

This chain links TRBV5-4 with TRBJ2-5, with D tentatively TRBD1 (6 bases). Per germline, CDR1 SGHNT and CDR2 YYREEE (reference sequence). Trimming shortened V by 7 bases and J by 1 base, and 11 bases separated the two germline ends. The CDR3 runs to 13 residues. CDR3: CASARTVQETQYF. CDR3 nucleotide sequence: TGTGCCAGCGCCCGGACAGTCCAAGAGACCCAGTACTTC.

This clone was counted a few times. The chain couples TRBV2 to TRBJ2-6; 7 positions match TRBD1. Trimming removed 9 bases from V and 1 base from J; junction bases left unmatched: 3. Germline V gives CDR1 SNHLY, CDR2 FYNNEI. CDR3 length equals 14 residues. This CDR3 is CASYRGSGANVLTF. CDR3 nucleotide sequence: TGTGCCAGTTACAGGGGATCTGGGGCCAACGTCCTGACTTTC.

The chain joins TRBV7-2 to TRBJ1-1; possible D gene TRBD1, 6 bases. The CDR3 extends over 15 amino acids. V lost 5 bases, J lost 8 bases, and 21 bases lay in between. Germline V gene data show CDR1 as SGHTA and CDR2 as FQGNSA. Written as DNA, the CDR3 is TGTGCCAGCAGCCCTCAATCTAGGGGGAGGGCAGAAGCTTTCTTT. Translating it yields CASSPQSRGRAEAFF.

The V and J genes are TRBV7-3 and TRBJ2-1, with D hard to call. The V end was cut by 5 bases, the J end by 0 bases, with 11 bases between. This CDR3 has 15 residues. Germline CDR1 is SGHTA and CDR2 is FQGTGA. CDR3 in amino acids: CASSPPGSSYNEQFF. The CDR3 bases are TGTGCCAGCAGCCCTCCGGGTAGCTCCTACAATGAGCAGTTCTTC.

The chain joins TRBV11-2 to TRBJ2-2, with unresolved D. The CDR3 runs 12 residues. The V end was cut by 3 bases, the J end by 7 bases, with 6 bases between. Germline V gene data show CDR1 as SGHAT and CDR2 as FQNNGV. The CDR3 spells CASSFIYGELFF. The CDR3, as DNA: TGTGCCAGCAGCTTTATATACGGGGAGCTGTTTTTT.